This TCR beta chain comes out of a study of human T cells and chemical hapten exposure. The wider study: Patients got weekly scalp diphenylcyclopropenone doses over the approximately 24-week study. DPC (0.01%) was patch tested on the upper back and read at 6 days. General study points: Patch test score was positively correlated with the counts of TCRs that had expanded at PT1.

Time point indicated: patch test 3, about 24 weeks after DPC sensitization. Documented treatment: therapeutic diphenylcyclopropenone sensitization with weekly scalp DPC. TCRdb reanalysed the RACE reads using MiXCR and keeps one entry per CDR3 protein. Counted here are about 190,000 distinct CDR3 sequences, more than 20% occurring once; the ten biggest clones make up 2% to 2.5%. CDR3 size: 14 residues. Trimming at V came to 7 bases and at J to 3 bases, leaving 9 bases not matched to a gene. The germline V gene encodes CDR1 SQVTM and CDR2 ANQGSEA. With respect to this clonotype: Its antigen remains unknown.

This receptor was taken from a woman between 35 and 50 years old with alopecia areata. Some clones in this sample may be carry-over from other donors' samples. V and J are TRBV29-1 and TRBJ1-2; 9 bases line up with TRBD1. Sequencing used whole blood, obtained in connection with sensitization to the hapten diphenylcyclopropenone (DPC). The DNA for the CDR3 is TGCAGCGCCAGCACAGGGGGCGCCGACTATGGCTACACCTTC. This codes for CSASTGGADYGYTF.